These 14 T cell receptor beta chains were sequenced from one sample in a study of blood T cell repertoires in COVID-19. Clones were sequenced by immunoSEQ multiplex PCR, and TCRdb holds only the in-frame ones, with some missing. The sample consists of approximately 280,000 clones, approximately 91% of them appearing once. The sample taken for sequencing was peripheral blood. The receptors here all came from an older woman with acute or convalescent COVID-19.

This clone was recorded only once. This sequence joins TRBV20-1 and TRBJ2-7, with TRBD1 matching 9 bases. With 3 bases clipped from V and 3 bases from J, the junction kept 9 bases outside the gene matches. This CDR3 spans 15 amino acids. The germline CDR1 and CDR2 sequences are DFQATT and SNEGSKA (reference sequence). CDR3 in DNA: TGCAGTGCTAGTACAGGGGGCAAGATGGGCTACGAGCAGTACTTC. Its translation: CSASTGGKMGYEQYF.

This rearrangement joins TRBV3-1 (or the pseudogene TRBV3-2) to TRBJ2-7; tentative D call: TRBD1 (7 bases). The CDR3 is made up of 17 amino acids. In germline, CDR1 is LGHDT, CDR2 YNNKEL (reference sequence). V lost 4 bases, J lost 0 bases, and 19 bases lay in between. In DNA form, the CDR3 reads TGTGCCAGCAGCCCTCGCACCACCAGGGGGGTCTCCTACGAGCAGTACTTC. Its protein product is CASSPRTTRGVSYEQYF.

The chain is built from TRBV24-1 and TRBJ1-2, with TRBD1 identical over 7 bases. CDR1 KGHDR and CDR2 SFDVKD come from the germline V gene. V shed 1 base and J 6 bases; nucleotides not matched to a gene: 4. The CDR3 has 14 amino acids. This CDR3 reads CATSDFTGVNGYTF. CDR3 coding DNA: TGTGCCACCAGTGATTTCACAGGGGTAAATGGCTACACCTTC.

The chain employs TRBV2 and TRBJ2-2; a weak D match, TRBD2 (6 bases). V dropped 6 bases and J dropped 2 bases, with 16 bases sitting between them. The CDR3 has 16 residues. Germline CDR1 and CDR2: SNHLY and FYNNEI. Here the CDR3 reads CASRGRAGENTGELFF. CDR3 coding DNA: TGTGCCAGCAGGGGAAGAGCGGGCGAAAACACCGGGGAGCTGTTTTTT.

The rearrangement links TRBV18 to TRBJ1-6, with TRBD1 matching 8 bases. V lost 3 bases to trimming and J lost 10 bases; unmatched junction nucleotides: 8. Per germline, CDR1 KGHSH and CDR2 LQKENI. This CDR3 has 15 residues. The CDR3 nucleotides are TGTGCCAGCTCACCCCAGGGGGCGCCAGAATCACCCCTCCACTTT. Translation gives CASSPQGAPESPLHF.

This clone has only one observation. The chain carries TRBV19 and TRBJ2-7; possible D gene TRBD2, 6 bases. This CDR3 has 14 residues. The germline V and J ends were trimmed by 5 bases and 3 bases, with 14 bases remaining between them. Looked up from germline, CDR1 is LNHDA and CDR2 is SQIVND (reference sequence). CDR3 protein: CASSAGTLNYEQYF. The CDR3 DNA sequence: TGTGCCAGTAGTGCCGGGACTCTAAACTACGAGCAGTACTTC.

The chain couples TRBV28 to TRBJ2-7, with 14 positions matching TRBD2. Losses at the gene ends were 6 bases for V and 0 bases for J; bases not matched to a gene: 7. Germline CDR1 and CDR2: MDHEN and SYDVKM. The CDR3 is made up of 17 amino acids. The CDR3 coding sequence is TGTGCCAGCAGCTCGAGGACTAGCGGGAGGAGCTCCTACGAGCAGTACTTC. Protein sequence: CASSSRTSGRSSYEQYF. Complete variable domain (other parts from reference TRBV28 and TRBJ2-7): DVKVTQSSRYLVKRTGEKVFLECVQDMDHENMFWYRQDPGLGLRLIYFSYDVKMKEKGDIPEGYSVSREKKERFSLILESASTNQTSMYLCASSSRTSGRSSYEQYFGPGTRLTVT.

The chain joins TRBV11-2 to TRBJ2-7; 7 nucleotides match TRBD1. The CDR3 runs 16 residues. CDR1 SGHAT and CDR2 FQNNGV come from the germline V gene. V was clipped by 4 bases and J by 0 bases; unmatched bases: 9. DNA of the CDR3: TGTGCCAGCAGCTCGCCTCCGGGACAGAGCTCCTACGAGCAGTACTTC. It is translated as CASSSPPGQSSYEQYF.

V usage is TRBV6-5 and J usage is TRBJ1-6; weak D call: TRBD1 (6 bases). This CDR3 comprises 15 residues. Trimming removed 10 bases from V and 6 bases from J, with 19 bases in between. CDR1 MNHEY and CDR2 SVGAGI come from the germline V gene. The CDR3 sequence: CATKNLPGANSPLHF. In DNA form, the CDR3 reads TGTGCCACCAAAAACCTGCCAGGGGCTAATTCACCCCTCCACTTT.

The chain has TRBV6-2 or TRBV6-3 and TRBJ2-5; TRBD1 might be the D (6 bases). The CDR3 has 16 amino acids. V lost 0 bases to trimming and J lost 1 base, with 12 bases between them. CDR1 and CDR2 from the germline V gene are MNHEY and SVGEGT. CDR3 sequence: CASSYSIQGSQETQYF. The CDR3 region has the DNA TGTGCCAGCAGTTACTCGATCCAGGGGAGCCAAGAGACCCAGTACTTC.

This chain connects TRBV19 to TRBJ1-4, with D possibly matching TRBD1 (5 bases). The CDR3 loop spans 14 amino acids. Germline assignment: CDR1 LNHDA and CDR2 SQIVND (reference sequence). Between the trimmed V and J ends, which lost 6 bases and 7 bases, there was a span of 15 bases. CDR3 DNA: TGTGCCAGTAGGATGCTGACAGCTAGTGAAAAACTGTTTTTT. This translates into CASRMLTASEKLFF.

J is TRBJ2-7 and V is TRBV15; no firm D call. Germline CDR1 and CDR2: LNHNV and YYDKDF (reference sequence). V was trimmed by 0 bases and J by 2 bases, leaving 11 bases between them. The CDR3 is 15 amino acids. Here the CDR3 DNA reads TGTGCCACCAGCAGAGATCCACTACCCACCTACGAGCAGTACTTC. Protein: CATSRDPLPTYEQYF. The full variable domain, its missing parts supplied by reference TRBV15 and TRBJ2-7, is DAMVIQNPRYQVTQFGKPVTLSCSQTLNHNVMYWYQQKSSQAPKLLFHYYDKDFNNEADTPDNFQSRRPNTSFCFLDIRSPGLGDTAMYLCATSRDPLPTYEQYFGPGTRLTVT.

The chain joins TRBV19 to TRBJ1-5, with no clear D. In germline, CDR1 is LNHDA, CDR2 SQIVND (reference sequence). Deletions cut 7 bases from V and 3 bases from J, with 16 bases between. The CDR3 is 15 amino acids. CDR3 in DNA: TGTGCCAGTATGGGGAGGGCAGTTCCCAATCAGCCCCAGCATTTT. Amino acid sequence: CASMGRAVPNQPQHF.

V usage is TRBV24-1 and J usage is TRBJ2-3, with 7 bases matching TRBD2. J gave up 2 bases and V 2 bases, and 6 bases lay outside the gene matches. The CDR3 runs 16 residues. Germline V gene data show CDR1 as KGHDR and CDR2 as SFDVKD. This chain's CDR3 is CATSDYPGLLTDTQYF. As DNA, the CDR3 is TGTGCCACCAGTGATTACCCGGGACTACTCACAGATACGCAGTATTTT.